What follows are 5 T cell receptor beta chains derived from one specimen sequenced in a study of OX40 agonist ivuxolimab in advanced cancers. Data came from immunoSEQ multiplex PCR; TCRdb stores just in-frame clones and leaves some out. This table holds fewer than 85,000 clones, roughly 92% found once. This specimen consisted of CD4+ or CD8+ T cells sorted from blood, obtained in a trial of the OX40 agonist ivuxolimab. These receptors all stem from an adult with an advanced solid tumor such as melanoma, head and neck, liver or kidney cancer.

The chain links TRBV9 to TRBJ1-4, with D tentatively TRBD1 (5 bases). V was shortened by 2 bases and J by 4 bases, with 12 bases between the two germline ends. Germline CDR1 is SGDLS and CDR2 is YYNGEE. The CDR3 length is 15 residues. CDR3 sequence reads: CASSVSGTGNEKLFF. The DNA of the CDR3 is TGTGCCAGCAGCGTCAGCGGGACGGGTAATGAAAAACTGTTTTTT.

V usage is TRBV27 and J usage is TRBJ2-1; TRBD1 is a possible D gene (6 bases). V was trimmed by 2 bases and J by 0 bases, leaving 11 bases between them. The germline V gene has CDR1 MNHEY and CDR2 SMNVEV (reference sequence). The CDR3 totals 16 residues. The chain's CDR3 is CASSLTGTSSYNEQFF. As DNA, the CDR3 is TGTGCCAGCAGTTTAACAGGGACCTCCTCCTACAATGAGCAGTTCTTC.

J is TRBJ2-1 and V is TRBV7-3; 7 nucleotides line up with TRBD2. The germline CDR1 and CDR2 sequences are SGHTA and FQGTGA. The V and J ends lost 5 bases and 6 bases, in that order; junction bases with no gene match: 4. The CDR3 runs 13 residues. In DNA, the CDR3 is TGTGCCAGCAGCGTCGGGACTATCAATGAGCAGTTCTTC. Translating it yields CASSVGTINEQFF. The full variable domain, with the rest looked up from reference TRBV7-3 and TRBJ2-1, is GAGVSQTPSNKVTEKGKYVELRCDPISGHTALYWYRQSLGQGPEFLIYFQGTGAADDSGLPNDRFFAVRPEGSVSTLKIQRTERGDSAVYLCASSVGTINEQFFGPGTRLTVL.

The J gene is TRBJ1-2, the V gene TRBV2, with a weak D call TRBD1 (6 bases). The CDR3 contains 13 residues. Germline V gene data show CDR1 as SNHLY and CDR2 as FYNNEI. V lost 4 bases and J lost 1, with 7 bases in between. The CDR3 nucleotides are TGTGCCAGCAGTGCGGACAGTAACTATGGCTACACCTTC. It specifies CASSADSNYGYTF.

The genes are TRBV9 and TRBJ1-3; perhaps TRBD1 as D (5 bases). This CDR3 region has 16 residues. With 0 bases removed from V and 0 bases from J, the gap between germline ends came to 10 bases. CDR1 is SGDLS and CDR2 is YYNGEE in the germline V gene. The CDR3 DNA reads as TGTGCCAGCAGCGTAGAGGGGTCCTACTCTGGAAACACCATATATTTT. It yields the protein CASSVEGSYSGNTIYF.